One and the same sample provided the 7 T cell receptor beta chains below, sequenced in a study of CD8 T cells in ankylosing spondylitis (dated by TCRdb to the late 2010s). The method was 5' RACE. Sequencing took place on an Illumina HiSeq 2500. In-frame beta chains were kept once TCRdb had trimmed the public reads at Q25 with fastp and called clones with MiXCR. One record per CDR3 amino acid sequence lists the most common genes and DNA. A total of a few hundred thousand distinct CDR3 sequences appear in this sample, around 21% of them only once. In total, the top ten clones hold 3.5% of the sample. The specimen sequenced was blood, either unsorted or a sorted T cell fraction (not recorded which). These receptors were obtained from a female donor with ankylosing spondylitis or in good health (not recorded which).

This rearrangement joins TRBV6-1 to TRBJ2-2, with 10 bases fitting TRBD2. Germline trimming cut 4 bases from V and 2 bases from J; bases unmatched to any gene: 1. Germline V CDR1 and CDR2: MNHNS, SASEGT. The CDR3 loop spans 15 amino acids. This CDR3 reads CASSGLAGNTGELFF. The CDR3 DNA follows: TGTGCCAGCAGTGGACTAGCGGGCAACACCGGGGAGCTGTTTTTT.

This chain uses TRBV7-7 with TRBJ1-6; perhaps TRBD1 as D (5 bases). The CDR3 runs to 15 residues. Per the germline V gene, CDR1 is SSHAT and CDR2 is FNYEAQ (reference sequence). V was trimmed by 7 bases and J by 5 bases, leaving 15 bases between them. The CDR3 coding sequence is TGTGCCAGCAACAGTCGGGGCGGGGATAATTCACCCCTCCACTTT. This encodes CASNSRGGDNSPLHF.

The gene calls are TRBV7-2 and TRBJ2-1; D remains ambiguous. CDR1 is SGHTA, CDR2 FQGNSA, per germline. The CDR3 has 16 amino acids. V gave up 8 bases and J gave up 0 bases, with 17 bases separating them. This CDR3 reads CASERRSWASYNEQFF. The CDR3 region has the DNA TGTGCCAGCGAGAGGCGGTCCTGGGCCTCCTACAATGAGCAGTTCTTC.

This clonotype has just a few counts. The chain uses TRBV29-1 and TRBJ2-6, with D possibly matching TRBD2 (5 bases). Trimming shortened V by 6 bases and J by 2 bases, and 17 bases separated the two germline ends. The CDR3 is made up of 16 amino acids. Germline values: CDR1 SQVTM, CDR2 ANQGSEA. The CDR3 region is CSVLGAYGTGANVLTF. The CDR3 nucleotides are TGCAGCGTCCTGGGAGCCTACGGAACTGGGGCCAACGTCCTGACTTTC.

V gene TRBV24-1 combines with J gene TRBJ2-5, with D perhaps matching TRBD2 (6 bases). V lost 2 bases and J 7 bases, leaving 13 bases between the germline ends. CDR3 length: 14 residues. CDR1 is KGHDR, CDR2 SFDVKD, per germline. As DNA, the CDR3 is TGTGCCACCAGTGATTCTGGCGGGGATGGGACCCAGTACTTC. Translating gives CATSDSGGDGTQYF.

The chain is built from TRBV20-1 and TRBJ2-3; TRBD1 aligns across 7 bases. Trimming took 2 bases from V and 0 from J; bases not matched to a gene: 8. Germline values: CDR1 DFQATT, CDR2 SNEGSKA (reference sequence). This CDR3 comprises 16 residues. CDR3 DNA: TGCAGTGCTAGATCCATTGACAGGGTTAGCACAGATACGCAGTATTTT. Protein product: CSARSIDRVSTDTQYF.

V and J are TRBV6-2 or TRBV6-3 and TRBJ2-1; weak D call: TRBD2 (6 bases). V lost 5 bases, J lost 4 bases, and 15 bases lay in between. Germline CDR1 reads MNHEY; CDR2 reads SVGEGT. The CDR3 runs to 15 residues. CDR3 DNA sequence: TGTGCCAGCAGTCGACTAGATCGTAATTACAATGAGCAGTTCTTC. It encodes CASSRLDRNYNEQFF.